These 25 T cell receptor beta chains originate from one sample sequenced in a study of shared clonotypes between healthy human individuals (dated by TCRdb to 2018 to 2020). To prepare the library, the immunoSEQ multiplex PCR assay was applied. TCRdb re-hosts the immuneACCESS table, in-frame sequences only. Its copies lack some clones; in the studies checked, an unresolved V gene accounts for under half of them, and the cause for the rest is not known. A total of roughly 2,300,000 clones appear in this sample, about nine tenths of them only once. The ten largest make up roughly 0.34% of the sample. The sample consisted of naive CD4+ T cells from PBMCs. Sample cell subset or site, as interpreted from the label and publication: CD45RA+ positively selected. These receptors came from a young man in good health. Some clones in this sample may be carry-over from other donors' samples.

CDR3 coding DNA: TGTGCCAGCAGCTCCCAAGCGGGAGGCACCTACAATGAGCAGTTCTTC. Translating it yields CASSSQAGGTYNEQFF. V and J are TRBV7-6 and TRBJ2-1; 9 nucleotides agree with TRBD2. The CDR3 is made up of 16 amino acids. Germline assignment: CDR1 SGHVS and CDR2 FNYEAQ. The ends lost 4 bases at V and 2 bases at J; junction bases unmatched: 6. The variable domain in full, completed from reference TRBV7-6 and TRBJ2-1, reads GAGVSQSPRYKVTKRGQDVALRCDPISGHVSLYWYRQALGQGPEFLTYFNYEAQQDKSGLPNDRFSAERPEGSISTLTIQRTEQRDSAMYRCASSSQAGGTYNEQFFGPGTRLTVL.

This rearrangement joins TRBV6-5 to TRBJ2-1, with TRBD1 identical over 9 bases. J gave up 7 bases and V 5 bases, and 6 bases lay outside the gene matches. CDR1 is MNHEY and CDR2 is SVGAGI in the germline V gene. This CDR3 is built from 14 residues. CDR3 coding DNA: TGTGCCAGCAGTAAACAGGGGGCCACTAATGAGCAGTTCTTC. Its protein product is CASSKQGATNEQFF.

A note on this clone: The sample holds other DNA sequences that translate to the same CDR3. The rearrangement uses TRBV7-3 and TRBJ2-6, with unresolved D. Germline V lookup: CDR1 SGHTA, CDR2 FQGTGA. The ends were cut back, 5 bases at V and 0 bases at J, with 5 bases in the middle. The CDR3 consists of 14 residues. The DNA of the CDR3 is TGTGCCAGCAGCCAGATCTCTGGGGCCAACGTCCTGACTTTC. This translates into CASSQISGANVLTF.

The chain links TRBV10-2 to TRBJ1-4; D call uncertain. Between the trimmed V and J ends, which lost 1 base and 10 bases, there was a span of 16 bases. Germline CDR1 and CDR2: WSHSY and SAAADI. The CDR3 extends over 15 amino acids. The DNA of the CDR3 is TGCGCCAGCAGTGAGTTCCTCGGCAGACTGGGAAAACTGTTTTTT. This translates into CASSEFLGRLGKLFF.

The chain recombines TRBV25-1 with TRBJ2-3, with a weak D call TRBD1 (5 bases). Germline V gene lookup returns CDR1 MGHDK and CDR2 SYGVNS. The CDR3 spans 15 residues. The germline V and J ends were trimmed by 2 bases and 0 bases, with 9 bases remaining between them. The DNA for the CDR3 is TGTGCCAGCAGTGAACAGACAGAGAGCACAGATACGCAGTATTTT. Translating gives CASSEQTESTDTQYF.

The J gene is TRBJ2-7, the V gene TRBV10-3; a weak D match, TRBD2 (6 bases). From germline, CDR1 is ENHRY and CDR2 SYGVKD. This CDR3 has 11 amino acids. V lost 10 bases to trimming and J lost 4 bases, with 11 bases between them. The CDR3 bases are TGTGCCACCGGGGGAAATTACGAGCAGTACTTC. Translated, it gives CATGGNYEQYF.

With regard to this clone: Other DNA sequences in the sample encode the same CDR3. V gene TRBV7-3 combines with J gene TRBJ1-1; D is unresolved. Germline V gene data show CDR1 as SGHTA and CDR2 as FQGTGA. This CDR3 spans 14 amino acids. V was clipped by 2 bases and J by 2 bases, with 9 bases between them. The CDR3, as DNA: TGTGCCAGCAGCTTATTAGGATCTAACACTGAAGCTTTCTTT. Amino acids: CASSLLGSNTEAFF. The whole variable domain, filled in from reference TRBV7-3 and TRBJ1-1, reads GAGVSQTPSNKVTEKGKYVELRCDPISGHTALYWYRQSLGQGPEFLIYFQGTGAADDSGLPNDRFFAVRPEGSVSTLKIQRTERGDSAVYLCASSLLGSNTEAFFGQGTRLTVV.

This clone was seen only once. The CDR3 coding sequence is TGTGCCAGCAGTGAAGCGCGTTGGCAGGCGAATCAGCCCCAGCATTTT. Residues: CASSEARWQANQPQHF. The gene calls are TRBV6-1 and TRBJ1-5; D is uncertain. Germline loops: CDR1 MNHNS, CDR2 SASEGT. The CDR3 contains 16 residues. Trimming removed 0 bases from V and 4 bases from J, with 13 bases in between.

The chain has TRBV11-2 and TRBJ2-1, with 8 nucleotides matching TRBD2. This CDR3 region has 17 residues. Germline CDR1 reads SGHAT; CDR2 reads FQNNGV. The trim removed 5 bases at V and 6 bases at J, leaving 15 bases unmatched. In DNA form, the CDR3 reads TGTGCCAGCAGCCCCCGAGGGAGCGGGAGAGGAATCAATGAGCAGTTCTTC. Amino acid sequence: CASSPRGSGRGINEQFF.

V gene TRBV9 combines with J gene TRBJ2-5, with no clear D. The CDR3 has 15 residues. Germline-derived CDR1 and CDR2 are SGDLS and YYNGEE. The V end lost 0 bases, the J end lost 5 bases, and 14 bases lay between the germline ends. The CDR3 spells CASSVDLGIPETQYF. CDR3 nucleotides: TGTGCCAGCAGCGTAGATTTGGGTATCCCGGAGACCCAGTACTTC.

This clone appeared once. The chain employs TRBV5-1 and TRBJ2-7; D gene ambiguous. The germline V gene has CDR1 SGHRS and CDR2 YFSETQ. CDR3 length: 13 amino acids. Deletions cut 1 base from V and 6 bases from J, with 11 bases between. The CDR3 coding sequence is TGCGCCAGCAGCTTGAGCCCCCAGGCCGAGCAGTACTTC. Its protein is CASSLSPQAEQYF.

The rearrangement uses TRBV11-2 and TRBJ1-1; 11 bases are shared with TRBD1. Trimming took 5 bases from V and 6 from J; bases not matched to a gene: 17. The CDR3 is made up of 18 amino acids. CDR1 is SGHAT and CDR2 is FQNNGV in the germline V gene. The CDR3 sequence is CASSHMHPGQGDVAEAFF. The DNA of the CDR3 is TGTGCCAGCAGCCACATGCACCCGGGACAGGGGGATGTGGCTGAAGCTTTCTTT.

This chain uses TRBV27 with TRBJ2-1; D ambiguous. There are 14 residues in the CDR3. Germline V CDR1 and CDR2: MNHEY, SMNVEV (reference sequence). V was shortened by 8 bases and J by 0 bases, with 11 bases between the two germline ends. CDR3 nucleotide sequence: TGTGCCAGCGGTGGGCCCGCCTCCTACAATGAGCAGTTCTTC. Protein product: CASGGPASYNEQFF.

V usage is TRBV6-5 and J usage is TRBJ2-7; 9 nucleotides align to TRBD1. Losses at the gene ends were 5 bases for V and 6 bases for J; bases not matched to a gene: 8. This CDR3 region has 14 residues. From germline, CDR1 is MNHEY and CDR2 SVGAGI. The CDR3 DNA reads TGTGCCAGCAGTGAACAGGGGGCAAGTGGCGAGCAGTACTTC. Protein: CASSEQGASGEQYF.

Note on this clone: The same CDR3 is also encoded by other DNA sequences in this sample. This sequence joins TRBV18 and TRBJ2-7, with a weak D call TRBD2 (5 bases). CDR1 is KGHSH, CDR2 LQKENI, per germline. The V end was cut by 3 bases, the J end by 0 bases, with 12 bases between. The length of the CDR3 is 15 residues. CDR3 DNA: TGTGCCAGCTCACCCCCCAGAGGGTCCTCCTACGAGCAGTACTTC. This sequence encodes CASSPPRGSSYEQYF.

The chain has TRBV11-3 and TRBJ1-1, with unresolved D. The V and J ends lost 2 bases and 5 bases respectively, with 9 bases between them. The CDR3 runs 13 residues. CDR1 is SGHNT, CDR2 YENEEA, per germline. CDR3 residues: CASSLNRGTEAFF. The CDR3 DNA reads as TGTGCCAGCAGCTTAAATCGGGGAACTGAAGCTTTCTTT.

As concerns this clone: Mismatch with germline at one junction end may stem from a read error. The gene calls are TRBV5-8 and TRBJ1-4, with a weak D call TRBD1 (5 bases). This CDR3 is built from 15 residues. The germline V gene encodes CDR1 SGHTS and CDR2 YDEGEE. The CDR3 loop is CASSWEVWGSEELFF. Here the CDR3 DNA reads TGTGCCAGCAGCTGGGAAGTCTGGGGGAGTGAAGAACTGTTTTTT.

The table lists this clone with a few counts. The genes are TRBV2 and TRBJ1-5; D not certain. V lost 4 bases and J lost 4, with 8 bases in between. The CDR3 is 13 residues long. Germline V CDR1 and CDR2: SNHLY, FYNNEI. CDR3 bases: TGTGCCAGCAGTGGGGAGACGAATCAGCCCCAGCATTTT. This translates into CASSGETNQPQHF.

The gene calls are TRBV13 and TRBJ1-2; no reliable D call. Trimming removed 1 base at V and 3 bases at J, with 9 bases between. The CDR3 consists of 14 residues. Germline-derived CDR1 and CDR2 are PRHDT and FYEKMQ (reference sequence). The CDR3 DNA sequence: TGTGCCAGCAGCTTAGCGGCAGGACACTATGGCTACACCTTC. Residues: CASSLAAGHYGYTF.

The chain uses TRBV5-1 and TRBJ2-3, with unresolved D. V was pared by 2 bases and J by 0 bases, with 10 bases between. The CDR3 is made up of 15 amino acids. The germline gives CDR1 SGHRS, CDR2 YFSETQ. The DNA for the CDR3 is TGCGCCAGCAGCTTTTCAAGATCTAGCACAGATACGCAGTATTTT. Protein: CASSFSRSSTDTQYF.

The chain combines TRBV7-9 with TRBJ2-5, with 15 positions matching TRBD2. The trim removed 2 bases at V and 12 bases at J, leaving 4 bases unmatched. The CDR3 length is 14 residues. Germline assignment: CDR1 SEHNR and CDR2 FQNEAQ (reference sequence). For the CDR3, the DNA is TGTGCCAGCAGCTTATCTAGGACTAGCGGGAGGGAGTACTTC. Translated, it gives CASSLSRTSGREYF.

The chain combines TRBV10-1 with TRBJ1-1, with TRBD1 matching over 10 bases. Unmatched junction bases numbered 8, after V lost 5 bases and J lost 5 bases. CDR1 is WNHNN and CDR2 is SYGVQD in the germline V gene (reference sequence). This CDR3 contains 15 residues. The CDR3 nucleotides are TGCGCCAGCAGTCCTTCCGGGACAGGGGTAACTGAAGCTTTCTTT. Amino acids: CASSPSGTGVTEAFF.

This rearrangement joins TRBV7-3 to TRBJ2-2; 12 bases fit TRBD2. This CDR3 has 19 residues. J was trimmed by 4 bases and V by 1 base; bases with no gene match: 10. Germline V CDR1 and CDR2: SGHTA, FQGTGA. The chain's CDR3 is CASSLNPSTSGRTTGELFF. The CDR3 region has the DNA TGTGCCAGCAGCTTAAATCCCTCAACTAGCGGGAGGACCACCGGGGAGCTGTTTTTT.

V gene TRBV27 combines with J gene TRBJ2-7, with D perhaps TRBD1 (5 bases). The V end was cut by 2 bases, the J end by 2 bases, with 10 bases between. Germline values: CDR1 MNHEY, CDR2 SMNVEV (reference sequence). This CDR3 is 14 amino acids long. The CDR3 DNA sequence: TGTGCCAGCAGTTTAGAAAGGGGCACCTACGAGCAGTACTTC. Amino acids: CASSLERGTYEQYF.

The chain uses TRBV28 and TRBJ1-6, with 8 nucleotides matching TRBD1. CDR1 MDHEN and CDR2 SYDVKM come from the germline V gene. This CDR3 has 16 amino acids. The V segment lost 5 bases and the J segment 7 bases; nucleotides outside the gene matches: 10. CDR3 region: CASSLTPDRVNSPLHF. As DNA, the CDR3 is TGTGCCAGCAGTCTAACGCCGGACAGGGTAAATTCACCCCTCCACTTT.